These 3 T cell receptor beta chains were sequenced from one sample in a study of blood T cells in healthy people across ages (dated by TCRdb to about 2015). The library was made by 5' RACE. The sequencer was an Illumina HiSeq 2500. A second PCR of roughly 7 to 11 cycles was performed with a sample-barcoded 5' primer and a J-beta primer mix. Using fastp at Q25 and MiXCR, TCRdb reprocessed the public reads and kept productive beta chains. For every CDR3 protein sequence, its rows merge into one entry that carries the most common genes and DNA. For this sample there are 850,000 or so distinct CDR3 sequences; around 26% appear just once. The ten largest clones take up around a sixth of the sample. Sample: blood. Source of these receptors: an elderly woman in good health.

In its sample, this clonotype was seen many times. V usage is TRBV12-3 or TRBV12-4 and J usage is TRBJ2-1, with 10 nucleotides matching TRBD2. The junction had 5 bases not matched to a gene; V was cut back by 2 bases and J by 7 bases. The CDR3 consists of 15 residues. CDR3 residues: CASSLNSGGPNEQFF. CDR3 in DNA: TGTGCCAGCAGTTTAAATAGCGGGGGGCCAAATGAGCAGTTCTTC.

The chain couples TRBV5-1 to TRBJ1-1, with D tentatively TRBD1 (5 bases). V was pared by 0 bases and J by 6 bases, with 15 bases between. This CDR3 is 15 amino acids long. Germline lookup yields CDR1 SGHRS and CDR2 YFSETQ. The CDR3 spells CASSLAQGGMAEAFF. The CDR3 DNA follows: TGCGCCAGCAGCTTGGCCCAGGGAGGTATGGCTGAAGCTTTCTTT.

This clonotype was detected ten times or more. The chain carries TRBV5-1 and TRBJ2-1, with 9 bases that match TRBD1. This CDR3 contains 15 residues. From germline, CDR1 is SGHRS and CDR2 YFSETQ. Trimming at V came to 6 bases and at J to 1 base, leaving 5 bases not matched to a gene. In nucleotides, the CDR3 is TGCGCCAGCACCCCGGGACAGGGTTCCTACAATGAGCAGTTCTTC. Protein sequence: CASTPGQGSYNEQFF. Using reference TRBV5-1 and TRBJ2-1 for the parts outside the CDR3, the full variable domain is KAGVTQTPRYLIKTRGQQVTLSCSPISGHRSVSWYQQTPGQGLQFLFEYFSETQRNKGNFPGRFSGRQFSNSRSEMNVSTLELGDSALYLCASTPGQGSYNEQFFGPGTRLTVL.